Sequencing of this T cell receptor (beta chain) was carried out in a study of read filtering for tumor transcriptome and immune sequencing. Study-level information: Revised staging placed eight or nine patients in R-ISS I, 15 to 20 in II, about 7 in III.

Every patient had bone marrow sampled while the disease was active. The library was built from roughly 400 ng RNA with molecular barcoded adaptors for alpha/delta and beta/gamma chains. TCRdb recomputed calls from the reads with MiXCR, one row per CDR3 protein. The table shows some 38,000 distinct CDR3 sequences, with about an eighth occurring only once. Ten or more counts support this clonotype. Antigen specificity is unknown. Study-level points and caveats: Dropping single-read clonotypes raised IR-seq and RNA-seq shared-clonotype correlation.

The V segment lost 4 bases and the J segment 5 bases; nucleotides outside the gene matches: 10. The germline gives CDR1 SGHAT, CDR2 FQNNGV. The CDR3 sequence is 15 residues long. This chain uses TRBV11-2 with TRBJ2-5; TRBD1 aligns across 7 bases. The receptor was isolated from a donor over 35 with multiple myeloma. Material: a population of CD138-negative cells sorted from bone marrow. CDR3 protein: CASSSVRGRYETQYF. The CDR3 DNA reads TGTGCCAGCAGCTCCGTCAGGGGGAGATACGAGACCCAGTACTTC.